The 24 T cell receptor beta chains below were found in one sample sequenced in a study of tumor-infiltrating lymphocytes in oesophageal squamous cell carcinoma. In TCRdb, the PCR reads were re-called with MiXCR into one record per CDR3 protein. Here the sample spans approximately 15,000 distinct CDR3 sequences, roughly 49% being singletons. The material sequenced was esophageal tumor tissue. The receptors originated from a male donor with esophageal squamous cell carcinoma.

This chain connects TRBV6-6 to TRBJ1-5; 8 bases align to TRBD1. V gave up 2 bases and J gave up 0 bases; unmatched junction bases: 6. The CDR3 is 17 residues long. Germline V gene sequence: CDR1 MNHNY, CDR2 SVGAGI (reference sequence). The CDR3 region is CASSYPGTGNSNQPQHF. In DNA form, the CDR3 reads TGTGCCAGCAGTTACCCTGGGACAGGCAATAGCAATCAGCCCCAGCATTTT.

This clonotype has only a few counts. J is TRBJ2-7 and V is TRBV25-1; D is unclear. Trimming cost V 5 bases and J 5 bases, with 7 bases left between them. CDR1 and CDR2 from the germline V gene are MGHDK and SYGVNS. The CDR3 contains 11 residues. CDR3 in DNA: TGTGCCAGCAGTATTACAGACGAGCAGTACTTC. Protein: CASSITDEQYF.

The V call is TRBV7-9, the J call TRBJ2-4; 10 nucleotides line up with TRBD1. The J call may be faulty, since TRBJ2-1 better matches the DNA end. The CDR3 is 14 amino acids. CDR1 SEHNR and CDR2 FQNEAQ come from the germline V gene (reference sequence). CDR3 DNA sequence: TGTGCCAGCAGCCGGGACAGGGGAGGGAATGAGCAGTTCTTC. This gives the protein CASSRDRGGNEQFF.

The chain uses TRBV27 and TRBJ2-4, with D possibly TRBD2 on 6 matching bases. The J call is uncertain, as TRBJ2-5 better fits the DNA end. The CDR3 totals 16 residues. Germline V gene data show CDR1 as MNHEY and CDR2 as SMNVEV (reference sequence). CDR3 coding DNA: TGTGCCAGCAGTCCCGTCGGACGGGGGAAGGTAGAGACCCAGTACTTC. Residues: CASSPVGRGKVETQYF.

V usage is TRBV7-2 and J usage is TRBJ2-1, with D possibly matching TRBD2 (5 bases). Gene TRBJ2-7 matches the end of the DNA better, so the J call may be wrong. Germline V gene lookup returns CDR1 SGHTA and CDR2 FQGNSA. The CDR3 is made up of 13 amino acids. CDR3 sequence reads: CASSFETGDEQYF. CDR3 DNA: TGTGCCAGCAGCTTCGAGACCGGGGACGAGCAGTACTTC.

This chain connects TRBV24-1 to TRBJ2-1; 7 bases align to TRBD1. Trimming took 10 bases from V and 0 from J; bases not matched to a gene: 2. The CDR3 covers 13 residues. CDR1 is KGHDR, CDR2 SFDVKD, per germline. DNA for the CDR3: TGTGCCACACAGGGGAGCTCCTACAATGAGCAGTTCTTC. Its translation: CATQGSSYNEQFF.

This clonotype was counted many times. The rearrangement links TRBV28 to TRBJ2-3; 10 bases line up with TRBD1. This CDR3 has 15 amino acids. The ends lost 5 bases at V and 3 bases at J; junction bases unmatched: 5. CDR1 and CDR2 from the germline V gene are MDHEN and SYDVKM. The DNA of the CDR3 is TGTGCCAGCAGTCGGGACAGGGGTTGGACAGATACGCAGTATTTT. It yields the protein CASSRDRGWTDTQYF.

This clonotype was seen a single time. The junction departs from the called germline gene at one end, perhaps through a read error. V and J are TRBV5-3 and TRBJ2-1, with D hard to call. The end of the DNA aligns better with TRBJ2-7, so the J call may be wrong. TRBV5-3 is an ORF; its function is uncertain. The CDR3 sequence is 13 residues long. In nucleotides, the CDR3 is TGTGCCAGCAGCTCCTACCCTAGCTACGAGCAGTACTTC. It is translated as CASSSYPSYEQYF.

This chain uses TRBV10-3 with TRBJ2-7; D is possibly TRBD2 (5 bases). Germline V lookup: CDR1 ENHRY, CDR2 SYGVKD. The CDR3 consists of 13 residues. V lost 4 bases, J lost 4 bases, and 11 bases lay in between. The CDR3 sequence is CAISVQRTYEQYF. In DNA form, the CDR3 reads TGTGCCATCAGTGTCCAAAGGACTTACGAGCAGTACTTC.

The chain is built from TRBV28 and TRBJ1-2, with D possibly being TRBD1 (6 bases). The CDR3 covers 15 residues. Trimming cost V 6 bases and J 5 bases, with 19 bases left between them. Germline V gives CDR1 MDHEN, CDR2 SYDVKM. CDR3 sequence reads: CASSREVWGAYGYTF. Written as DNA, the CDR3 is TGTGCCAGCAGCCGGGAGGTTTGGGGGGCTTATGGCTACACCTTC.

As regards this clonotype: One end of the junction varies from germline; a read error may be responsible. V usage is TRBV7-3 and J usage is TRBJ1-2; a possible D gene is TRBD1 (6 bases). The CDR3 length is 12 residues. Germline V gene lookup returns CDR1 SGHTA and CDR2 FQGTGA. The CDR3 sequence: CASSLTGYGYTF. CDR3 bases: TGTGCCAGCAGCCTAACAGGGTATGGCTACACCTTC.

This clonotype appeared once. The V call is TRBV7-9, the J call TRBJ2-5; D perhaps matches TRBD2 (6 bases). The CDR3 spans 14 residues. V shed 3 bases and J shed 11 bases, with 19 bases lying between them. Germline assignment: CDR1 SEHNR and CDR2 FQNEAQ (reference sequence). For the CDR3, the DNA is TGTGCCAGCAGCTTTTCGGGACTCAGGAATGAGCAGTACTTC. It is translated as CASSFSGLRNEQYF.

This clonotype was counted only a few times. CDR3 sequence reads: CASSPPRAGHKNIQYF. The CDR3, as DNA: TGTGCCAGCAGCCCCCCCAGGGCAGGGCACAAAAACATTCAGTACTTC. V is TRBV7-2 and J is TRBJ2-4, with D perhaps matching TRBD1 (5 bases). CDR3 length: 16 amino acids. Trimming took off 5 bases at V and 3 bases at J, with 17 bases between the two ends. The V gene's germline CDR1 is SGHTA and CDR2 FQGNSA.

The chain has TRBV6-8 and TRBJ1-2; 11 bases map to TRBD1. After removal of 6 bases from V and 2 bases from J, the junction contained 8 bases not matched to a gene. CDR1 and CDR2 from the germline V gene are MNHGY and SAAAGT. CDR3 length: 16 amino acids. The DNA for the CDR3 is TGTGCCAGCAGGGGGACAGGGGGGACCCCAAACTATGGCTACACCTTC. It specifies CASRGTGGTPNYGYTF.

V is TRBV6-6 and J is TRBJ2-7; TRBD1 matches 9 bases. The CDR3 length is 15 residues. V trimming: 7 bases; J trimming: 3 bases; junction bases outside the gene matches: 10. Germline CDR1 and CDR2: MNHNY and SVGAGI (reference sequence). CDR3 bases: TGTGCCAGCAATTCACCGGGACAGGGATTCTACGAGCAGTACTTC. This translates into CASNSPGQGFYEQYF.

The CDR3 spells CASSFPVQNTQYF. The CDR3 coding sequence is TGTGCCAGCAGCTTTCCCGTTCAGAATACGCAGTATTTT. The chain combines TRBV7-4 with TRBJ2-3, with D uncertain. Between the trimmed V and J ends, which lost 3 bases and 7 bases, there was a span of 11 bases. There are 13 residues in the CDR3. Germline V lookup: CDR1 SGHVT, CDR2 SQSDAQ.

The chain has TRBV7-6 and TRBJ2-5; 13 nucleotides align to TRBD2. Germline CDR1 and CDR2: SGHVS and FNYEAQ. The CDR3 sequence is 15 residues long. V was pared by 5 bases and J by 5 bases, with 5 bases of the junction left unmatched. DNA for the CDR3: TGTGCCAGCAGCCCGCGGACTAGCGGGGGCGAGACCCAGTACTTC. Translated, it gives CASSPRTSGGETQYF. The entire variable domain, with the rest obtained from reference TRBV7-6 and TRBJ2-5, is as follows: GAGVSQSPRYKVTKRGQDVALRCDPISGHVSLYWYRQALGQGPEFLTYFNYEAQQDKSGLPNDRFSAERPEGSISTLTIQRTEQRDSAMYRCASSPRTSGGETQYFGPGTRLLVL.

The V and J genes are TRBV7-3 and TRBJ2-5; 9 bases map to TRBD2. Germline V CDR1 and CDR2: SGHTA, FQGTGA. V lost 0 bases to trimming and J lost 4 bases; unmatched junction nucleotides: 6. The CDR3 runs 16 residues. CDR3 region: CASSLTEAGGPETQYF. DNA for the CDR3: TGTGCCAGCAGCTTAACGGAAGCGGGGGGCCCAGAGACCCAGTACTTC.

The CDR3 protein is CASSFQGPNTEAFF. DNA of the CDR3: TGTGCCAGCAGCTTTCAGGGACCGAACACTGAAGCTTTCTTT. V and J are TRBV7-6 and TRBJ1-1, with D tentatively TRBD1 (5 bases). CDR3 length: 14 residues. V gave up 3 bases and J gave up 1 base, with 9 bases separating them. CDR1 and CDR2 (germline): SGHVS, FNYEAQ. Supplemented by reference TRBV7-6 and TRBJ1-1, the full variable domain reads GAGVSQSPRYKVTKRGQDVALRCDPISGHVSLYWYRQALGQGPEFLTYFNYEAQQDKSGLPNDRFSAERPEGSISTLTIQRTEQRDSAMYRCASSFQGPNTEAFFGQGTRLTVV.

This sequence joins TRBV7-6 and TRBJ2-3; 11 bases fit TRBD2. Trimming removed 4 bases from V and 5 bases from J; junction bases left unmatched: 8. Per germline, CDR1 SGHVS and CDR2 FNYEAQ. The CDR3 has 16 amino acids. The CDR3 spells CASSSTGTSGRDTQYF. The CDR3 nucleotides are TGTGCCAGCAGCTCGACCGGGACTAGCGGAAGAGATACGCAGTATTTT.

The rearrangement links TRBV7-8 to TRBJ2-1, with 7 bases aligning to TRBD2. CDR3 length equals 16 residues. Per the germline V gene, CDR1 is SGHVS and CDR2 is FQNEAQ. With V trimmed by 2 bases and J by 8 bases, 12 bases remained unmatched. DNA for the CDR3: TGTGCCAGCAGCTTAACCGGCGCGGGAGCGGGCTATGAGCAGTTCTTC. Its translation is CASSLTGAGAGYEQFF.

This rearrangement joins TRBV7-2 to TRBJ1-4, with a weak D call TRBD1 (5 bases). Trimming stripped 5 bases from V and 0 bases from J, with 13 bases between. Germline lookup yields CDR1 SGHTA and CDR2 FQGNSA. The CDR3 is made up of 16 amino acids. The CDR3 is CASSIGHVATNEKLFF. The CDR3 nucleotides read TGTGCCAGCAGCATCGGACACGTTGCAACTAATGAAAAACTGTTTTTT.

This clonotype was observed a handful of times. The CDR3 does not end in the conserved phenylalanine or tryptophan, so this is likely a read error. The limits of the CDR3 on the DNA are not certain, so only TCRdb's listed CDR3 is given. The rearrangement uses TRBV7-8 and TRBJ2-3; TRBD1 is taken as the D call from the table, unchecked against the DNA. Termini included, the CDR3 measures 16 amino acids. Germline lookup yields CDR1 SGHVS and CDR2 FQNEAQ. Here the CDR3 reads CASSPEDEAYEQYFGP.

The rearrangement uses TRBV6-1 and TRBJ2-5, with 9 bases identical to TRBD1. Matching the DNA end better, TRBJ2-1 makes the J call doubtful. This CDR3 is 14 amino acids long. Germline V gives CDR1 MNHNS, CDR2 SASEGT. CDR3 DNA sequence: TGTGCCAGCGTTCCCGGGACAGGGCTGAATGAGCAGTTCTTC. It is translated as CASVPGTGLNEQFF.